These 18 T cell receptor beta chains came from one sample sequenced in a study of shared clonotypes between healthy human individuals. Positively selected for CCR7, the CD45RO-negative cells used as naive CD8 cells excluded terminally differentiated effector memory CD45RA+ cells. Here immunoSEQ multiplex PCR was the method, and the copy in TCRdb shows in-frame clones only, minus some. The sample has more than 600,000 clones; approximately 90% are singletons. Sequenced sample: naive CD8+ T cells sorted from blood. The receptors originated from a man between 25 and 39 years old in good health.

This chain joins TRBV28 and TRBJ2-3, with TRBD1 matching 7 bases. The germline CDR1 and CDR2 sequences are MDHEN and SYDVKM. V gave up 5 bases and J gave up 2 bases; unmatched junction bases: 7. The CDR3 runs to 15 residues. The chain's CDR3 is CASSPQGLSTDTQYF. The CDR3 DNA sequence: TGTGCCAGCAGTCCACAGGGGCTTTCCACAGATACGCAGTATTTT.

The gene calls are TRBV19 and TRBJ2-3, with D possibly being TRBD1 (5 bases). The CDR3 runs 15 residues. V was cut by 5 bases and J by 1 base, with 13 bases left in between. Looked up from germline, CDR1 is LNHDA and CDR2 is SQIVND (reference sequence). CDR3 in amino acids: CASSPGPRGTDTQYF. The DNA of the CDR3 is TGTGCCAGTAGTCCCGGACCCAGGGGCACAGATACGCAGTATTTT. The whole variable domain, remainder taken from reference TRBV19 and TRBJ2-3, is DGGITQSPKYLFRKEGQNVTLSCEQNLNHDAMYWYRQDPGQGLRLIYYSQIVNDFQKGDIAEGYSVSREKKESFPLTVTSAQKNPTAFYLCASSPGPRGTDTQYFGPGTRLTVL.

This sequence joins TRBV21-1 and TRBJ1-5. TRBV21-1 is assigned pseudogene status. CDR3 length: 14 amino acids. CDR3 residues: CASSNGTDAQPQHF. CDR3 DNA: TGTGCCAGCAGCAATGGGACCGACGCTCAGCCCCAGCATTTT.

This clone appeared a single time. The rearrangement joins TRBV5-4 to TRBJ1-3; no clear D gene. The CDR3 spans 12 residues. Trimming took 4 bases from V and 2 from J, leaving 4 bases between them. Germline values: CDR1 SGHNT, CDR2 YYREEE (reference sequence). CDR3 in amino acids: CASSGTGNTIYF. The DNA of the CDR3 is TGTGCCAGCAGCGGGACTGGAAACACCATATATTTT.

The CDR3 DNA sequence: TGTGCCAGCTCGGATACGACAGATAAGTTCTTC. As protein: CASSDTTDKFF. The rearrangement joins TRBV18 to TRBJ2-1; possible D gene TRBD1, 5 bases. Trimming shortened V by 6 bases and J by 14 bases, and 14 bases separated the two germline ends. CDR1 KGHSH and CDR2 LQKENI come from the germline V gene. This CDR3 comprises 11 residues.

CDR3 residues: CASSDYMEGDNEQFF. CDR3 coding DNA: TGTGCCAGCAGCGACTACATGGAGGGAGACAATGAGCAGTTCTTC. The chain recombines TRBV7-9 with TRBJ2-1, with D perhaps TRBD2 (6 bases). The germline V and J ends were trimmed by 5 bases and 5 bases, with 16 bases remaining between them. The length of the CDR3 is 15 residues. The germline gives CDR1 SEHNR, CDR2 FQNEAQ (reference sequence).

This rearrangement joins TRBV4-1 to TRBJ1-3, with D maybe TRBD1 (5 bases). V gave up 3 bases and J gave up 2 bases, with 11 bases separating them. This CDR3 is 15 amino acids long. Germline V gene lookup returns CDR1 MGHRA and CDR2 YSYEKL. This CDR3 is CASSHFQGTGNTIYF. CDR3 DNA sequence: TGCGCCAGCAGCCACTTCCAGGGAACTGGAAACACCATATATTTT.

This rearrangement joins TRBV5-1 to TRBJ2-7; TRBD1 matches at 8 bases. This CDR3 region has 14 residues. Germline loops: CDR1 SGHRS, CDR2 YFSETQ. Unmatched junction bases numbered 4, after V lost 0 bases and J lost 5 bases. CDR3 residues: CASSLGSGGNEQYF. CDR3 in DNA: TGCGCCAGCAGCTTGGGCTCAGGGGGCAACGAGCAGTACTTC.

The rearrangement links TRBV11-2 to TRBJ2-1; 8 bases are a match to TRBD1. Germline loops: CDR1 SGHAT, CDR2 FQNNGV. CDR3 length equals 16 residues. The J segment lost 2 bases and the V segment lost 6 bases, leaving 9 bases of the junction unmatched. The CDR3 region is CASRQRTGYPYNEQFF. The CDR3, as DNA: TGTGCCAGCAGACAGCGGACAGGGTATCCCTACAATGAGCAGTTCTTC.

The CDR3 loop is CASSLDLGLNEQFF. CDR3 nucleotide sequence: TGTGCCAGCAGCTTAGATTTAGGTCTGAATGAGCAGTTCTTC. This chain joins TRBV7-9 and TRBJ2-1; no reliable D call. The V end was cut by 1 base, the J end by 7 bases, with 11 bases between. CDR1 and CDR2 (germline): SEHNR, FQNEAQ (reference sequence). CDR3 length equals 14 residues. The whole variable domain, filled in from reference TRBV7-9 and TRBJ2-1, reads DTGVSQNPRHKITKRGQNVTFRCDPISEHNRLYWYRQTLGQGPEFLTYFQNEAQLEKSRLLSDRFSAERPKGSFSTLEIQRTEQGDSAMYLCASSLDLGLNEQFFGPGTRLTVL.

J is TRBJ2-1 and V is TRBV11-2; TRBD2 is a possible D gene (5 bases). Germline CDR1 and CDR2: SGHAT and FQNNGV. The CDR3 runs to 15 residues. V was pared by 6 bases and J by 5 bases, with 17 bases between. The CDR3 sequence: CASRLTNLLDNEQFF. CDR3 DNA sequence: TGTGCCAGCAGATTGACTAACCTTTTGGACAATGAGCAGTTCTTC.

The V and J genes are TRBV7-9 and TRBJ1-2; TRBD1 aligns across 12 bases. The V gene's germline CDR1 is SEHNR and CDR2 FQNEAQ (reference sequence). V lost 2 bases and J lost 6; bases outside the gene matches: 10. The CDR3 is 17 residues long. For the CDR3, the DNA is TGTGCCAGCAGCTTACCGGGACAGGGGGCCCCGAAGGATGGCTACACCTTC. It is translated as CASSLPGQGAPKDGYTF.

CDR3 DNA sequence: TGCGCCAGCAGTCACAGGCCGGGACTAGAAACCTACAATGAGCAGTTCTTC. It translates to CASSHRPGLETYNEQFF. The chain joins TRBV4-1 to TRBJ2-1, with 8 bases fitting TRBD2. CDR1 is MGHRA and CDR2 is YSYEKL in the germline V gene. V dropped 6 bases and J dropped 2; count of bases not matched to a gene: 12. This CDR3 has 17 amino acids.

The rearrangement links TRBV28 to TRBJ1-2, with 10 positions matching TRBD1. CDR1 MDHEN and CDR2 SYDVKM come from the germline V gene. This CDR3 comprises 16 residues. V dropped 2 bases and J dropped 4; count of bases not matched to a gene: 7. CDR3 nucleotide sequence: TGTGCCAGCAGTTTAATCCCGGGACAGGGGCGCTATGGCTACACCTTC. Protein product: CASSLIPGQGRYGYTF.

This rearrangement joins TRBV14 to TRBJ2-3; 15 bases map to TRBD2. The CDR3 covers 17 residues. CDR1 and CDR2 from the germline V gene are SGHDN and FVKESK. The junction had 4 bases not matched to a gene; V was cut back by 4 bases and J by 2 bases. The CDR3 region has the DNA TGTGCCAGCAGCCTTGGGACTAGCGGGAGGCTCACAGATACGCAGTATTTT. Its translation: CASSLGTSGRLTDTQYF.

The chain carries TRBV6-5 and TRBJ2-7; D possibly matches TRBD1 or TRBD2 (5 bases each). CDR1 MNHEY and CDR2 SVGAGI come from the germline V gene. The CDR3 runs to 14 residues. V gave up 7 bases and J gave up 5 bases, with 18 bases separating them. The CDR3 loop is CASNRGAGIDEQYF. DNA of the CDR3: TGTGCCAGCAACCGGGGAGCAGGGATAGACGAGCAGTACTTC.

The J gene is TRBJ2-1, the V gene TRBV27; either TRBD1 or TRBD2 may supply D (7 bases each). The CDR3 runs 14 residues. Looked up from germline, CDR1 is MNHEY and CDR2 is SMNVEV (reference sequence). V lost 7 bases and J 6 bases, leaving 16 bases between the germline ends. The CDR3 sequence is CASTRAGGVNEQFF. Written as DNA, the CDR3 is TGTGCCAGCACCCGGGCAGGGGGGGTCAATGAGCAGTTCTTC.

The chain employs TRBV7-9 and TRBJ1-1; unclear D gene. Germline CDR1 SEHNR, CDR2 FQNEAQ (reference sequence). Trimming cost V 2 bases and J 8 bases, with 9 bases left between them. The CDR3 consists of 12 residues. The CDR3 loop reads CASSLFGGEAFF. In nucleotides, the CDR3 is TGTGCCAGCAGCTTATTTGGAGGGGAAGCTTTCTTT.